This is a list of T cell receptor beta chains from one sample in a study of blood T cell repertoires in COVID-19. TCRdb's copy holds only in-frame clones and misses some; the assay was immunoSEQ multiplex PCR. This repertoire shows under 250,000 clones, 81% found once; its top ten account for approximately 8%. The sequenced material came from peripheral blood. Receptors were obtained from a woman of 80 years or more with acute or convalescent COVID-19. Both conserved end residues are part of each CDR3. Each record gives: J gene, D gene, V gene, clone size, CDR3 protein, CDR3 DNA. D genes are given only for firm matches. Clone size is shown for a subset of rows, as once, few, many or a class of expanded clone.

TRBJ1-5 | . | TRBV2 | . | CASSPGGGWNQPQHF | TGTGCCAGCAGTCCCGGGGGGGGGTGGAATCAGCCCCAGCATTTT
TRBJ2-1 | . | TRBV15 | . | CATSLRGYRGLTYNEQFF | TGTGCCACCAGTCTAAGAGGGTATCGGGGACTGACCTATAATGAGCAGTTCTTC
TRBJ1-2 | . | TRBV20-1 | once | CSASPGGLHGYTF | TGCAGTGCTAGTCCCGGAGGGTTGCATGGCTACACCTTC
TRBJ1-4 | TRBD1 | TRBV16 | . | CASSRGQGAFIIEKLFF | TGTGCCAGCAGCCGAGGACAGGGGGCATTCATTATTGAAAAACTGTTTTTT
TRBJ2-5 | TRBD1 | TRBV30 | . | CASEGDRGQETQYF | TGTGCCTCAGAGGGGGACAGGGGACAAGAGACCCAGTACTTC
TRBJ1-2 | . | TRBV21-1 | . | CASSKVGNSGPVLYGYTF | TGTGCCAGCAGCAAAGTTGGAAACTCAGGGCCCGTTCTCTATGGCTACACCTTC
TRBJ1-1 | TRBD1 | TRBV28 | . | CASSYAGGGTEAFF | TGTGCCAGCAGTTACGCAGGGGGTGGCACTGAAGCTTTCTTT
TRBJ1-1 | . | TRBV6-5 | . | CASSSSGVRNTEAFF | TGTGCCAGCAGTTCCTCAGGGGTTCGTAACACTGAAGCTTTCTTT
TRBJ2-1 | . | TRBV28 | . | CASSFSSRGSYNEQFF | TGTGCCAGCAGTTTTTCTAGCCGAGGCTCCTACAATGAGCAGTTCTTC
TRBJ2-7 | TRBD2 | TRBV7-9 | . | CASSLSGGPQVDEQYF | TGTGCCAGCAGCTTAAGCGGGGGCCCTCAAGTCGACGAGCAGTACTTC
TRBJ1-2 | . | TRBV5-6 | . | CASSLAPASPDYGYTF | TGTGCCAGCAGCTTGGCGCCCGCGAGCCCGGACTATGGCTACACCTTC
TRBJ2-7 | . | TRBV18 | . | CASSYDMGPSYEQYF | TGTGCCAGCTCCTACGACATGGGGCCCTCCTACGAGCAGTACTTC
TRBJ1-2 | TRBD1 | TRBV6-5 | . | CASSRDRASAGYTF | TGTGCCAGCAGTCGGGACAGGGCATCTGCCGGCTACACCTTC
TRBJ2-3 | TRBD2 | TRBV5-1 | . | CASSLWGGTSGTDTQYF | TGCGCCAGCAGCTTGTGGGGAGGGACTAGCGGAACAGATACGCAGTATTTT
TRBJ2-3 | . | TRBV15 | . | CATSRAHRVSTSTDTQYF | TGTGCCACCAGCAGAGCCCACAGGGTGTCCACTAGCACAGATACGCAGTATTTT
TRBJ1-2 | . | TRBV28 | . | CASSRTDNYGYTF | TGTGCCAGCAGCCGGACAGACAACTATGGCTACACCTTC
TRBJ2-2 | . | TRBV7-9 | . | CASRPTSMGTGELFF | TGTGCCAGCAGACCTACTAGTATGGGCACCGGGGAGCTGTTTTTT
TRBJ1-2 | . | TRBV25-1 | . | CASSRSGGYTF | TGTGCCAGCAGCAGGAGCGGAGGCTACACCTTC
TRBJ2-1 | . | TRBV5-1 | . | CASSLDHSSYNEQFF | TGCGCCAGCAGCTTGGACCATAGCTCCTACAATGAGCAGTTCTTC
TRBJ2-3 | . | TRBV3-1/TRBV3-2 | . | CASSQVLASSTDTQYF | TGTGCCAGCAGCCAAGTGCTAGCGTCTAGCACAGATACGCAGTATTTT
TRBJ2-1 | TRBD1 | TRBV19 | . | CASSMTGNEQFF | TGTGCCAGTAGTATGACAGGGAATGAGCAGTTCTTC
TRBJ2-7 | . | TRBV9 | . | CASSVDSNYEQYF | TGTGCCAGCAGCGTGGACAGTAACTACGAGCAGTACTTC
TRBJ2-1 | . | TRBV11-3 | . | CASSSGRGSTSSYNEQFF | TGTGCCAGCAGCTCTGGGAGAGGGAGTACGTCTTCCTACAATGAGCAGTTCTTC
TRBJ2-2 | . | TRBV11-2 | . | CASSLVGELFF | TGTGCCAGCAGCTTAGTAGGGGAGCTGTTTTTT
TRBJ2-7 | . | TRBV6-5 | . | CASTQLSGRFDEQYF | TGTGCCAGTACTCAACTTAGCGGACGCTTCGACGAGCAGTACTTC
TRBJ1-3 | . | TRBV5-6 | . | CASRGLHSGNTIYF | TGTGCCAGCAGAGGACTGCACTCTGGAAACACCATATATTTT
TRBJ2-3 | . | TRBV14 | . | CASSQDWGADTQYF | TGTGCCAGCAGCCAAGATTGGGGGGCAGATACGCAGTATTTT
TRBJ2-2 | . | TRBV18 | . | CASSPPKSVTGELFF | TGTGCCAGCTCACCACCTAAGTCGGTCACCGGGGAGCTGTTTTTT
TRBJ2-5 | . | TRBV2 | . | CASSEGALGETQYF | TGTGCCAGCAGTGAGGGGGCCTTGGGGGAGACCCAGTACTTC
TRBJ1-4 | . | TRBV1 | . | CTSSPDRGGEKLFF | TGCACCAGCAGCCCCGACAGGGGAGGTGAAAAACTGTTTTTT
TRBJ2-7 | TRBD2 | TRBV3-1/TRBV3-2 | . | CASSQAGGGSYEQYF | TGTGCCAGCAGCCAAGCTGGGGGGGGCTCCTACGAGCAGTACTTC
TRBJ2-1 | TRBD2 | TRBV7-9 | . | CASSLNPGLAGGDYQFF | TGTGCCAGCAGCCTGAACCCGGGACTAGCGGGGGGGGATTATCAGTTCTTC
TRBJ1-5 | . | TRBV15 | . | CATTGRGVYSNQPQHF | TGTGCCACCACCGGCAGGGGAGTCTATAGCAATCAGCCCCAGCATTTT
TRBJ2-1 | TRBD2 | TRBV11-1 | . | CASSLSGINYNEQFF | TGTGCCAGCAGTCTTAGCGGGATAAATTACAATGAGCAGTTCTTC
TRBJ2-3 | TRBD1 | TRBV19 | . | CASSISRGGTGVTDTQYF | TGTGCCAGTAGTATTTCCCGAGGCGGGACAGGAGTCACAGATACGCAGTATTTT
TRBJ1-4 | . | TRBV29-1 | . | CSVEEGGAGEKLFF | TGCAGCGTTGAAGAGGGGGGGGCAGGTGAAAAACTGTTTTTT
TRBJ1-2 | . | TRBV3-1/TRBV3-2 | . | CASSQDFRTPYGYTF | TGTGCCAGCAGCCAAGATTTTAGGACACCTTATGGCTACACCTTC
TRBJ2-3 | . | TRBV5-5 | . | CASSQEADTQYF | TGTGCCAGCAGTCAAGAGGCCGATACGCAGTATTTT
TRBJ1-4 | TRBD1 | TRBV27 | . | CASSSRTGGTNEKLFF | TGTGCCAGCAGTTCTCGAACAGGGGGTACTAATGAAAAACTGTTTTTT
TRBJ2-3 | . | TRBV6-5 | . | CASSYSGADTQYF | TGTGCCAGCAGTTACAGTGGAGCAGATACGCAGTATTTT
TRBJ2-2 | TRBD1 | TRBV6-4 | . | CASSRDRNTGELFF | TGTGCCAGCAGCCGGGACAGAAACACCGGGGAGCTGTTTTTT
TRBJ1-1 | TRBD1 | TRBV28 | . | CASSLGDRVAFF | TGTGCCAGCAGTTTAGGGGACAGGGTAGCTTTCTTT
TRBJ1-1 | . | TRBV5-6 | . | CASSFSGARVVAFF | TGTGCCAGCAGCTTTAGCGGGGCTAGAGTGGTAGCTTTCTTT
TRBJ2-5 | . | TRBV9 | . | CASSVRQGGFQETQYF | TGTGCCAGCAGCGTTAGACAGGGAGGATTTCAAGAGACCCAGTACTTC
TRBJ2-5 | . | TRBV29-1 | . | CSVDSAETQYF | TGCAGCGTAGACAGTGCTGAGACCCAGTACTTC
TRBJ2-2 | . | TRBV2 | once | CASTGLQGGGELFF | TGTGCCAGCACGGGACTGCAGGGGGGCGGGGAGCTGTTTTTT
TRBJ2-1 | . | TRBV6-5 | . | CASSSGGADSYNEQFF | TGTGCCAGCAGTTCTGGGGGGGCAGACTCCTACAATGAGCAGTTCTTC
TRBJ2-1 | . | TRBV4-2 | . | CASSQVSSIEGKGQFF | TGTGCCAGCAGCCAAGTTAGTTCAATTGAGGGTAAAGGGCAGTTCTTC
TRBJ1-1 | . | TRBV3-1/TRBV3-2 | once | CASSQVEQNTEAFF | TGTGCCAGCAGCCAAGTTGAGCAGAACACTGAAGCTTTCTTT
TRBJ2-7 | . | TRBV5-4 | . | CASSLDSNPTYEQYF | TGTGCCAGCAGCTTAGACAGCAACCCAACCTACGAGCAGTACTTC
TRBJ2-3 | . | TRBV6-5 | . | CASNRHPDTQYF | TGTGCCAGCAACCGACATCCAGATACGCAGTATTTT
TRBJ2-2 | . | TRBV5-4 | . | CASSLDSRTGELFF | TGTGCCAGCAGCCTAGACAGTCGCACCGGGGAGCTGTTTTTT
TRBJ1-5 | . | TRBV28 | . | CASSLGGTRQPQHF | TGTGCCAGCAGTTTAGGGGGGACCAGGCAGCCCCAGCATTTT
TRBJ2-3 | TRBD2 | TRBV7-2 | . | CASSSTAGTSWNTQYF | TGTGCCAGCAGCTCGACCGCCGGGACTAGCTGGAATACGCAGTATTTT